The present entry profiles one T cell receptor beta chain with its context. The antigen remains unidentified. This sample is drawn from a study of CD8 T cells in ankylosing spondylitis. Study observations and caveats: Matched synovial fluid from ankylosing spondylitis patients was reported to be enriched for disease-linked clones. Ankylosing spondylitis blood appeared to carry a characteristic TCR beta motif of 7 or 8 highly homologous variants.

TCRdb itself ran the 5' RACE reads through MiXCR, one entry per CDR3 protein. The sample holds roughly 200,000 distinct CDR3 sequences; 20% to 30% are singletons and the top ten take 6.6%. Specimen: blood, either unsorted or a sorted T cell fraction (not recorded which). The clonotype was recovered from a male donor with ankylosing spondylitis or in good health (not recorded which).

The CDR3 DNA reads as TGTGCCAGCAGCTTTAGCGGGACCAACCAAGAGACCCAGTACTTC. Amino acids: CASSFSGTNQETQYF. V is TRBV7-2 and J is TRBJ2-5; 8 bases are shared with TRBD2. This CDR3 spans 15 amino acids. Trimming took 3 bases from V and 0 from J; bases not matched to a gene: 3. The germline gives CDR1 SGHTA, CDR2 FQGNSA.